One sample yielded the 17 T cell receptor beta chains listed below, sequenced in a study of CXCR3-negative and CXCR3-positive naive CD8 T cells. Study-wide results and caveats: More hydrophobic TRB CDR3s occurred in CXCR3-positive than in CXCR3-negative naive cells.

Antigens for these TCRs are unknown. 5' RACE with UMI labels generated the TRB cDNA libraries. From its re-call of the 5' RACE reads, TCRdb lists each CDR3 protein once, without DNA. The sample includes around 60,000 distinct CDR3 sequences. Sample: naive CXCR3+ CD8+ T cells from blood. As for subset: CD45RO-CCR7+CD27+CD95- naive CD8+ T cells expressing CXCR3 (TNR3+). Receptors were obtained from a human donor in good health. Some clones in this sample may be carry-over from other donors' samples.

The V call is TRBV5-1, the J call TRBJ1-2; the D gene TCRdb calls, TRBD1, cannot be checked with no DNA. Per the germline V gene, CDR1 is SGHRS and CDR2 is YFSETQ. The CDR3 loop spans 15 amino acids. CDR3 in amino acids: CAGSLEAGSNYGYTF. Supplemented by reference TRBV5-1 and TRBJ1-2, the full variable domain reads KAGVTQTPRYLIKTRGQQVTLSCSPISGHRSVSWYQQTPGQGLQFLFEYFSETQRNKGNFPGRFSGRQFSNSRSEMNVSTLELGDSALYLCAGSLEAGSNYGYTFGSGTRLTVV.

This CDR3 reads CASSLTGGEFRYGYTF. The rearrangement uses TRBV7-2 and TRBJ1-2; TCRdb's D call of TRBD1 is untestable without DNA. CDR3 length: 16 amino acids. Germline CDR1 is SGHTA and CDR2 is FQGNSA.

The chain recombines TRBV7-2 with TRBJ2-1; TCRdb gives TRBD2 as the D gene, but with no DNA this cannot be confirmed. The V gene's germline CDR1 is SGHTA and CDR2 FQGNSA. This CDR3 spans 16 amino acids. CDR3 loop: CASSILAGGTYNEQFF.

The J gene is TRBJ1-2, the V gene TRBV7-3; TCRdb picks TRBD1, but there is no DNA to check that call. The CDR3 sequence is 15 residues long. Germline V gene lookup returns CDR1 SGHTA and CDR2 FQGTGA. The CDR3 region is CASSQNGGGTYGYTF.

The chain is built from TRBV25-1 and TRBJ2-5; the TCRdb call, TRBD2, lacks DNA for checking. The CDR3 sequence is 14 residues long. CDR1 and CDR2 from the germline V gene are MGHDK and SYGVNS. CDR3 in amino acids: CASSEEGTSETQYF.

The chain is built from TRBV9 and TRBJ2-1; the D gene TCRdb calls, TRBD2, cannot be checked with no DNA. The CDR3 extends over 18 amino acids. Germline CDR1 SGDLS, CDR2 YYNGEE. CDR3 region: CASAGTLAGGTAYNEQFF.

This chain links TRBV11-3 with TRBJ2-7; with no DNA, the TCRdb D assignment of TRBD1 cannot be verified. Germline V gives CDR1 SGHNT, CDR2 YENEEA. The CDR3 covers 13 residues. The CDR3 spells CASSPGQGHEQYF.

This rearrangement joins TRBV20-1 to TRBJ2-1; the TCRdb call, TRBD2, lacks DNA for checking. The V gene's germline CDR1 is DFQATT and CDR2 SNEGSKA (reference sequence). This CDR3 spans 16 amino acids. CDR3 region: CSARRADNSYQTEQFF.

This rearrangement joins TRBV20-1 to TRBJ1-5. This CDR3 contains 13 residues. In germline, CDR1 is DFQATT, CDR2 SNEGSKA (reference sequence). CDR3 loop: CSARVAGNQPQHF.

The rearrangement links TRBV4-3 to TRBJ1-2; there is no DNA to check the TCRdb D call of TRBD1. The CDR3 totals 19 residues. Germline CDR1 is LGHNA and CDR2 is YSLEER. CDR3 region: CASSRRSGDRGPAAYGYTF.

The chain has TRBV25-1 and TRBJ2-7. Germline V CDR1 and CDR2: MGHDK, SYGVNS. The CDR3 has 13 residues. CDR3 amino acids: CASSEKVYYEQYF.

The V and J genes are TRBV5-5 and TRBJ2-1. CDR3 size: 14 residues. Germline V gene data show CDR1 as SGHKS and CDR2 as YYEKEE (reference sequence). CDR3 sequence: CASSLAKGGNEQFF.

CDR3 protein: CASSFEGGNYF. The V gene is TRBV7-9, the J gene TRBJ2-7; TCRdb picks TRBD1, but there is no DNA to check that call. Germline V lookup: CDR1 SEHNR, CDR2 FQNEAQ (reference sequence). The CDR3 is 11 residues long.

This chain joins TRBV7-3 and TRBJ1-1; TCRdb's D call, TRBD1, is unchecked because there is no DNA. CDR1 and CDR2 (germline): SGHTA, FQGTGA. CDR3 length: 15 amino acids. CDR3 sequence reads: CASSLTTGGFTEAFF.

The chain uses TRBV3-1 and TRBJ2-1; the TCRdb call, TRBD2, lacks DNA for checking. From germline, CDR1 is LGHDT and CDR2 YNNKEL (reference sequence). The length of the CDR3 is 17 residues. The CDR3 protein is CASSQEAGRSSYNEQFF.

This chain links TRBV29-1 with TRBJ2-7. The germline V gene encodes CDR1 SQVTM and CDR2 ANQGSEA. The CDR3 consists of 12 residues. CDR3 loop: CSVGDTLYEQYF.

The chain joins TRBV10-3 to TRBJ2-3; the TRBD2 assignment by TCRdb is unverifiable without DNA. The germline gives CDR1 ENHRY, CDR2 SYGVKD. This CDR3 is built from 17 residues. The CDR3 sequence is CAISESGTSGYTDTQYF.